The 21 T cell receptor beta chains reported below all come from one sample, sequenced in a study of T cell responses to AZD1222 COVID-19 vaccine (dated by TCRdb to 2020 to 2023). The library was produced with the immunoSEQ multiplex PCR assay. TCRdb carries this immuneACCESS record with in-frame sequences only. Its versions omit some clonotypes, under half of them owing to an unresolved V gene in the studies checked, with the rest unexplained. The sample has 70,000 to 95,000 clones on record, just over 90% of them singletons. 9.5% to 13% of the sample comes from the top ten. In the paper's terms, the time point label means: about 28 days (+/-7) after the second vaccine dose. The sequencing used peripheral blood, collected 28 days after the second AZD1222 dose. The receptors shown here come from an adult who received the AZD1222 COVID-19 vaccine.

The chain joins TRBV14 to TRBJ2-2; D may be TRBD1 (6 bases). V shed 4 bases and J shed 6 bases, with 9 bases lying between them. This CDR3 region has 13 residues. Germline V gene data show CDR1 as SGHDN and CDR2 as FVKESK. CDR3 in amino acids: CASSRGGAGELFF. CDR3 nucleotide sequence: TGTGCCAGCAGCCGAGGGGGTGCCGGGGAGCTGTTTTTT.

The V call is TRBV24-1, the J call TRBJ2-7; D is unclear. The V gene lost 1 base and the J gene lost 2 bases, with 14 bases spanning the gap. Germline CDR1 KGHDR, CDR2 SFDVKD. The CDR3 covers 16 residues. The DNA of the CDR3 is TGTGCCACCAGTGATTTCGACGAGCTGGGAACCTACGAGCAGTACTTC. Amino acid sequence: CATSDFDELGTYEQYF.

This clone was seen a single time. The chain combines TRBV5-5 with TRBJ1-1; 7 bases line up with TRBD1. The germline CDR1 and CDR2 sequences are SGHKS and YYEKEE (reference sequence). The length of the CDR3 is 14 residues. After removal of 2 bases from V and 3 bases from J, the junction contained 4 bases not matched to a gene. The CDR3 sequence is CASSLGGAYTEAFF. CDR3 bases: TGTGCCAGCAGCTTAGGGGGCGCATACACTGAAGCTTTCTTT.

V and J are TRBV5-1 and TRBJ1-1; D perhaps matches TRBD1 (5 bases). V dropped 2 bases and J dropped 4 bases, with 15 bases sitting between them. The CDR3 loop spans 15 amino acids. Germline V gene data show CDR1 as SGHRS and CDR2 as YFSETQ. The chain's CDR3 is CASSFGTQVGTEAFF. The CDR3 DNA reads TGCGCCAGCAGCTTCGGGACCCAGGTGGGCACTGAAGCTTTCTTT.

For this clone: This same CDR3 is encoded by further DNA sequences in the sample. This chain links TRBV3-1 (or the pseudogene TRBV3-2) with TRBJ1-1; D perhaps matches TRBD1 (5 bases). CDR3 length equals 11 residues. Germline values: CDR1 LGHDT, CDR2 YNNKEL (reference sequence). The V end was cut by 6 bases, the J end by 5 bases, with 7 bases between. The CDR3, as DNA: TGTGCCAGCAGTTGGGGGACTGAAGCTTTCTTT. Amino acids: CASSWGTEAFF.

The chain uses TRBV24-1 and TRBJ2-2; 8 bases line up with TRBD2. With V trimmed by 4 bases and J by 6 bases, 12 bases remained unmatched. The CDR3 covers 17 residues. CDR1 is KGHDR, CDR2 SFDVKD, per germline. The CDR3 DNA follows: TGTGCCACCAGTGACCTTAAGAGCGGGAGTAATGCCGGGGAGCTGTTTTTT. Residues: CATSDLKSGSNAGELFF.

V usage is TRBV3-1 (or the pseudogene TRBV3-2) and J usage is TRBJ1-6; D is perhaps TRBD1 (6 bases). Between the trimmed V and J ends, which lost 6 bases and 8 bases, there was a span of 8 bases. The germline CDR1 and CDR2 sequences are LGHDT and YNNKEL (reference sequence). This CDR3 region has 12 residues. CDR3 amino acids: CASRQGDSPLHF. CDR3 sequence (DNA): TGTGCCAGCAGACAGGGAGATTCACCCCTCCACTTT.

The chain recombines TRBV27 with TRBJ1-6; maybe TRBD1 (5 bases). V was cut by 8 bases and J by 9 bases, with 20 bases left in between. The CDR3 covers 15 residues. The germline V gene has CDR1 MNHEY and CDR2 SMNVEV (reference sequence). The CDR3 bases are TGTGCCAGCTCGACAAGTCAGGGAGGTGGTTCACCCCTCCACTTT. Its protein is CASSTSQGGGSPLHF.

The gene calls are TRBV18 and TRBJ2-2; D gene unclear. Germline lookup yields CDR1 KGHSH and CDR2 LQKENI. The V end was cut by 1 base, the J end by 7 bases, with 13 bases between. This CDR3 is built from 15 residues. CDR3 amino acids: CASSPRAQVSGELFF. The CDR3 DNA is TGTGCCAGCTCACCACGGGCTCAGGTCAGCGGGGAGCTGTTTTTT.

The chain links TRBV27 to TRBJ1-5; D not certain. The CDR3 sequence is 12 residues long. CDR1 is MNHEY and CDR2 is SMNVEV in the germline V gene (reference sequence). Deletions cut 7 bases from V and 12 bases from J, with 16 bases between. CDR3 bases: TGTGCCAGCACCGGCCGGCGTGGTGGCCAGCATTTT. Its protein product is CASTGRRGGQHF.

This chain uses TRBV6-6 with TRBJ1-6, with 7 bases fitting TRBD1. The germline V gene encodes CDR1 MNHNY and CDR2 SVGAGI (reference sequence). CDR3 length equals 14 residues. After removal of 10 bases from V and 9 bases from J, the junction contained 12 bases not matched to a gene. The CDR3 sequence: CATNQGGGGSPLHF. The CDR3 nucleotides read TGTGCCACTAATCAGGGGGGAGGAGGTTCACCCCTCCACTTT.

The rearrangement joins TRBV9 to TRBJ2-1; TRBD2 matches 7 bases. The CDR3 spans 15 residues. The V segment lost 0 bases and the J segment 1 base; nucleotides outside the gene matches: 1. Germline CDR1 is SGDLS and CDR2 is YYNGEE. CDR3 bases: TGTGCCAGCAGCGTAGGCGGGGGTTCCTACAATGAGCAGTTCTTC. Protein sequence: CASSVGGGSYNEQFF.

V gene TRBV30 combines with J gene TRBJ2-2; TRBD1 aligns across 9 bases. Germline V lookup: CDR1 GTSNPN, CDR2 SVGIG (reference sequence). The trim removed 5 bases at V and 7 bases at J, leaving 8 bases unmatched. The CDR3 spans 14 residues. The CDR3 nucleotides read TGTGCCTGGGCACAGGGGGCGCAGGGCGGGGAGCTGTTTTTT. Encoded protein: CAWAQGAQGGELFF. The full variable domain, its missing parts supplied by reference TRBV30 and TRBJ2-2, is SQTIHQWPATLVQPVGSPLSLECTVEGTSNPNLYWYRQAAGRGLQLLFYSVGIGQISSEVPQNLSASRPQDRQFILSSKKLLLSDSGFYLCAWAQGAQGGELFFGEGSRLTVL.

This chain links TRBV5-6 with TRBJ2-1; no firm D call. The CDR3 loop spans 15 amino acids. V was clipped by 1 base and J by 4 bases, with 12 bases between them. Germline V gene data show CDR1 as SGHDT and CDR2 as YYEEEE. The CDR3 region is CASSLPSVVYNEQFF. CDR3 DNA: TGTGCCAGCAGCTTGCCCAGCGTGGTATACAATGAGCAGTTCTTC.

V gene TRBV6-6 combines with J gene TRBJ2-7, with a possible D match to TRBD1 (7 bases). From germline, CDR1 is MNHNY and CDR2 SVGAGI (reference sequence). The CDR3 has 14 amino acids. Trimming stripped 5 bases from V and 4 bases from J, with 15 bases between. For the CDR3, the DNA is TGTGCCAGCAGTCAGACGACAGGGAGGTACGAGCAGTACTTC. Its translation: CASSQTTGRYEQYF.

The chain couples TRBV5-1 to TRBJ2-3; unclear D gene. Germline V lookup: CDR1 SGHRS, CDR2 YFSETQ. The CDR3 sequence is 14 residues long. The V and J ends lost 1 base and 0 bases respectively, with 6 bases between them. The CDR3, as DNA: TGCGCCAGCAGCTTGCTGCGTAGCACAGATACGCAGTATTTT. Translated, it gives CASSLLRSTDTQYF. Drawing the rest from reference TRBV5-1 and TRBJ2-3, the complete variable domain is KAGVTQTPRYLIKTRGQQVTLSCSPISGHRSVSWYQQTPGQGLQFLFEYFSETQRNKGNFPGRFSGRQFSNSRSEMNVSTLELGDSALYLCASSLLRSTDTQYFGPGTRLTVL.

The chain carries TRBV7-8 and TRBJ1-5, with 8 bases identical to TRBD1. The CDR3 loop spans 17 amino acids. CDR1 is SGHVS and CDR2 is FQNEAQ in the germline V gene. J was trimmed by 3 bases and V by 5 bases; bases with no gene match: 12. The CDR3 DNA is TGTGCCAGCAGCCCCGCCTTACGACAGGGGACCAATCAGCCCCAGCATTTT. Its translation: CASSPALRQGTNQPQHF.

Comments on this clone: One junction end disagrees with the germline gene, perhaps due to a read error. V and J are TRBV7-2 and TRBJ2-7, with 10 bases identical to TRBD1. In germline, CDR1 is SGHTA, CDR2 FQGNSA. The CDR3 has 14 residues. The CDR3 loop reads CASSIADRGGRQYF. In nucleotides, the CDR3 is TGTGCCAGCAGCATAGCGGACAGGGGGGGAAGGCAGTACTTC.

The V gene is TRBV4-1, the J gene TRBJ2-3; D unresolved. The CDR3 has 14 amino acids. V gave up 0 bases and J gave up 6 bases, with 10 bases separating them. Looked up from germline, CDR1 is MGHRA and CDR2 is YSYEKL. CDR3 DNA: TGCGCCAGCAGCCAAGATCAGTATGGTGATACGCAGTATTTT. This gives the protein CASSQDQYGDTQYF.

The V and J genes are TRBV7-9 and TRBJ2-5, with 8 bases fitting TRBD2. V dropped 6 bases and J dropped 5; count of bases not matched to a gene: 14. CDR3 length: 16 residues. Germline V lookup: CDR1 SEHNR, CDR2 FQNEAQ (reference sequence). The CDR3 bases are TGTGCCAGCAGTGAACCGAGCGGGAGAGACGTGGAGACCCAGTACTTC. As protein: CASSEPSGRDVETQYF.

The chain recombines TRBV28 with TRBJ1-1; perhaps TRBD1 as D (5 bases). Trimming shortened V by 6 bases and J by 4 bases, and 24 bases separated the two germline ends. CDR1 MDHEN and CDR2 SYDVKM come from the germline V gene. This CDR3 spans 17 amino acids. The CDR3 DNA follows: TGTGCCAGCAGCTACGGGGGGGTGGAAGGAAGGGTCACTGAAGCTTTCTTT. Translating it yields CASSYGGVEGRVTEAFF.